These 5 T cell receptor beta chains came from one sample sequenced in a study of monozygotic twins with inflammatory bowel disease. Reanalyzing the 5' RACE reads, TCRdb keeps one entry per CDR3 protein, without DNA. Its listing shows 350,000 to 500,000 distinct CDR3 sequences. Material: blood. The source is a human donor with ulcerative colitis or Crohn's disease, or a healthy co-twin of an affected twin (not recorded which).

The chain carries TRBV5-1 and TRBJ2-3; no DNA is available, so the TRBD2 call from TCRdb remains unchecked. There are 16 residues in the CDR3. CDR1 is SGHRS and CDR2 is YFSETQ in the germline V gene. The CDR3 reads CASSLASSGSADTQYF.

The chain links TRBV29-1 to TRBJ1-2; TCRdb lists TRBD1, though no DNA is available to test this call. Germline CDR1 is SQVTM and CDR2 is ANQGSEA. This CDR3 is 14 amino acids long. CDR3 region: CSVQTGDGNYGYTF.

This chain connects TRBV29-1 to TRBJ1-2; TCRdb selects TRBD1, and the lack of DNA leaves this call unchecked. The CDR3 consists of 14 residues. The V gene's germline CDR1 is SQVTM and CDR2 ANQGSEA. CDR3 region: CSVRTGDFNYGYTF.

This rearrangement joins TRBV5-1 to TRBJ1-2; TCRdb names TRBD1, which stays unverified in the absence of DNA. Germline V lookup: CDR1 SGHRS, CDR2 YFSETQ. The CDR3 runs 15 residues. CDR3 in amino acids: CASSLAQGRGYGYAF.

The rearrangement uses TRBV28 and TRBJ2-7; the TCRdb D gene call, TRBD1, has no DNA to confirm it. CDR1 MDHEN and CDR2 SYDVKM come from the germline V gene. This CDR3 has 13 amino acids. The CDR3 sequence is CASRPGTIYEQYF.